The 14 T cell receptor beta chains listed next were all sequenced from one sample in a study of cytomegalovirus exposure and HLA in healthy donors. Use of 60 Vbeta and 13 Jbeta primers characterized the PCR. Using immunoSEQ multiplex PCR, the repertoire was profiled, and TCRdb retains in-frame clones only, with some absent. This table has 180,000 or so clones, over 60% appearing once. Sequenced sample: PBMCs. These TCRs come from a man aged 45-65 years in good health and CMV-seropositive.

The chain uses TRBV27 and TRBJ2-7, with D possibly TRBD1 on 5 matching bases. This CDR3 spans 11 amino acids. V was trimmed by 6 bases and J by 3 bases, leaving 6 bases between them. Looked up from germline, CDR1 is MNHEY and CDR2 is SMNVEV (reference sequence). In nucleotides, the CDR3 is TGTGCCAGCAGGGACAACTACGAGCAGTACTTC. It specifies CASRDNYEQYF.

V and J are TRBV6-4 and TRBJ2-5, with 8 positions matching TRBD1. In germline, CDR1 is MRHNA, CDR2 SNTAGT. The CDR3 extends over 15 amino acids. V lost 6 bases, J lost 5 bases, and 11 bases stayed unmatched. The CDR3 DNA reads TGTGCCAGCAGGAAAACCAGGGGGCGAGGGGAGACCCAGTACTTC. Translated, it gives CASRKTRGRGETQYF.

Written as DNA, the CDR3 is TGTGCCAGCACCCTGGGACAGGGATTTCGAACACCCCTCCACTTT. It yields the protein CASTLGQGFRTPLHF. The rearrangement links TRBV28 to TRBJ1-6, with TRBD1 matching 9 bases. V was clipped by 7 bases and J by 11 bases; unmatched bases: 12. CDR1 is MDHEN, CDR2 SYDVKM, per germline. CDR3 size: 15 residues.

The chain joins TRBV5-4 to TRBJ1-2; perhaps TRBD1 as D (5 bases). Germline CDR1 is SGHNT and CDR2 is YYREEE (reference sequence). V was shortened by 3 bases and J by 7 bases, with 7 bases between the two germline ends. This CDR3 is 11 amino acids long. Written as DNA, the CDR3 is TGTGCCAGCAGCTCGGGGGGTGGCTACACCTTC. Its translation is CASSSGGGYTF.

J is TRBJ2-7 and V is TRBV6-5; D gene uncertain. V was trimmed by 0 bases and J by 4 bases, leaving 16 bases between them. Looked up from germline, CDR1 is MNHEY and CDR2 is SVGAGI. This CDR3 has 16 residues. The CDR3 sequence: CASSYSIGTRGYEQYF. For the CDR3, the DNA is TGTGCCAGCAGTTACTCGATAGGCACCCGCGGATACGAGCAGTACTTC.

This chain joins TRBV10-3 and TRBJ1-4, with 8 bases lining up with TRBD1. The CDR3 covers 13 residues. V lost 2 bases, J lost 9 bases, and 2 bases stayed unmatched. Germline V lookup: CDR1 ENHRY, CDR2 SYGVKD. This chain's CDR3 is CAISEGQGKKLFF. CDR3 coding DNA: TGTGCCATCAGTGAGGGACAGGGAAAAAAACTGTTTTTT.

The chain recombines TRBV6-6 with TRBJ2-5; D is ambiguous. There are 12 residues in the CDR3. With 6 bases removed from V and 1 base from J, the gap between germline ends came to 6 bases. Germline CDR1 and CDR2: MNHNY and SVGAGI (reference sequence). CDR3 in amino acids: CASSRSQETQYF. CDR3 in DNA: TGTGCCAGCAGCCGTTCCCAAGAGACCCAGTACTTC.

The chain combines TRBV28 with TRBJ2-1; 10 nucleotides match TRBD1. The CDR3 consists of 15 residues. With 6 bases clipped from V and 4 bases from J, the junction kept 6 bases outside the gene matches. Germline CDR1 reads MDHEN; CDR2 reads SYDVKM. The CDR3 DNA follows: TGTGCCAGCAGATATCCGGGACAGGGGTACAATGAGCAGTTCTTC. This codes for CASRYPGQGYNEQFF.

This chain connects TRBV19 to TRBJ1-6; D perhaps matches TRBD1 (6 bases). Trimming shortened V by 3 bases and J by 5 bases, and 14 bases separated the two germline ends. The CDR3 has 16 residues. Germline V gene sequence: CDR1 LNHDA, CDR2 SQIVND (reference sequence). CDR3 amino acids: CASSISRTVNNSPLHF. The CDR3 DNA reads TGTGCCAGTAGTATTTCCCGGACAGTCAATAATTCACCCCTCCACTTT.

This rearrangement joins TRBV5-6 to TRBJ1-5; TRBD1 might be the D (5 bases). Per the germline V gene, CDR1 is SGHDT and CDR2 is YYEEEE. The CDR3 covers 15 residues. V was clipped by 2 bases and J by 1 base, with 10 bases between them. This chain's CDR3 is CASSLSGWSNQPQHF. DNA of the CDR3: TGTGCCAGCAGCTTATCAGGGTGGAGCAATCAGCCCCAGCATTTT.

This chain joins TRBV7-9 and TRBJ1-1, with D hard to call. In germline, CDR1 is SEHNR, CDR2 FQNEAQ (reference sequence). The CDR3 covers 13 residues. V dropped 1 base and J dropped 5 bases, with 8 bases sitting between them. The CDR3 loop reads CASSLVRETEAFF. The DNA for the CDR3 is TGTGCCAGCAGCTTAGTGCGGGAAACTGAAGCTTTCTTT.

V usage is TRBV7-2 and J usage is TRBJ1-1; 9 nucleotides match TRBD1. The CDR3 sequence is 13 residues long. CDR1 is SGHTA and CDR2 is FQGNSA in the germline V gene. Trimming cost V 4 bases and J 5 bases; bases outside gene matches: 2. The CDR3 DNA follows: TGTGCCAGCAGCTGGACAGGGGAAACTGAAGCTTTCTTT. It yields the protein CASSWTGETEAFF.

The rearrangement links TRBV5-1 to TRBJ1-2; TRBD1 aligns across 7 bases. The CDR3 is made up of 13 amino acids. V dropped 0 bases and J dropped 5; count of bases not matched to a gene: 1. The germline V gene encodes CDR1 SGHRS and CDR2 YFSETQ. CDR3 sequence reads: CASSLEQGYGYTF. In nucleotides, the CDR3 is TGCGCCAGCAGCTTGGAACAGGGGTATGGCTACACCTTC.

In DNA, the CDR3 is TGTGCCTCCGGGACAGGGGGCCAAAACACCATATATTTT. The encoded protein is CASGTGGQNTIYF. The rearrangement joins TRBV7-9 to TRBJ1-3, with TRBD1 identical over 12 bases. There are 13 residues in the CDR3. Trimming took 11 bases from V and 6 from J; bases not matched to a gene: 5. Germline V lookup: CDR1 SEHNR, CDR2 FQNEAQ (reference sequence).